This TCR beta chain was observed in a study of OX40 agonist ivuxolimab in advanced cancers. On the study more broadly: People who had prior anti-PD-1, anti-PD-L1 or anti-CTLA-4 therapy could take part, and less than 50% had some.

Sequencing was performed with immunoSEQ multiplex PCR; in TCRdb, only in-frame clones are kept and a portion is missing. Found here are 37,000 or so clones, around 80% of them singletons; the top ten hold 1.9%. The CDR3 runs 17 residues. Unmatched junction bases numbered 11, after V lost 4 bases and J lost 5 bases. CDR1 is MNHNS, CDR2 SASEGT, per germline. This clonotype was sampled from an adult with an advanced solid tumor such as melanoma, head and neck, liver or kidney cancer. Sequences were derived from CD4+ or CD8+ T cells sorted from blood, sampled in a trial of the OX40 agonist ivuxolimab. J is TRBJ1-4 and V is TRBV6-1; 9 bases match TRBD1. The DNA for the CDR3 is TGTGCCAGCAGTGCGATTTTAACCGGGACAGGGAATGAAAAACTGTTTTTT. Its translation is CASSAILTGTGNEKLFF.